These T cell receptor beta chains were read from a single sample in a study of human T cells and chemical hapten exposure. MiXCR, applied by TCRdb to the RACE reads, yields one record per CDR3 protein. The data show about 360,000 distinct CDR3 sequences, around 7% seen once. Specimen: whole blood, collected in connection with sensitization to the hapten diphenylcyclopropenone (DPC). The receptors here all came from a woman aged 18-30 years with alopecia areata. Some clones in this sample may be carry-over from other donors' samples. Both conserved end residues are part of each CDR3. D genes are given only for firm matches. Rows give clone size only sometimes, using once, few, many, or a class for an expanded clone.

clone_size: many; j_call: TRBJ2-2; d_call: -; v_call: TRBV29-1; cdr3_aa: CSVAYAGELFF; cdr3_nt: TGCAGCGTTGCTTACGCCGGGGAGCTGTTTTTT
clone_size: few; j_call: TRBJ1-2; d_call: -; v_call: TRBV29-1; cdr3_aa: CSVAVQVSGYTF; cdr3_nt: TGCAGCGTTGCGGTCCAGGTTTCTGGCTACACCTTC
clone_size: few; j_call: TRBJ1-2; d_call: -; v_call: TRBV7-9; cdr3_aa: CASSLGGGIDGYTF; cdr3_nt: TGTGCCAGCAGCTTAGGAGGGGGTATCGATGGCTACACCTTC
clone_size: few; j_call: TRBJ2-3; d_call: -; v_call: TRBV13; cdr3_aa: CASETATSTDTQYF; cdr3_nt: TGTGCCAGCGAGACTGCGACTAGCACAGATACGCAGTATTTT
clone_size: few; j_call: TRBJ2-1; d_call: -; v_call: TRBV6-5; cdr3_aa: CASSGLGKSSYNEQFF; cdr3_nt: TGTGCCAGCAGCGGCCTAGGTAAAAGCTCCTACAATGAGCAGTTCTTC
clone_size: many; j_call: TRBJ1-5; d_call: -; v_call: TRBV6-1; cdr3_aa: CASSEWRNQPQHF; cdr3_nt: TGTGCCAGCAGTGAATGGAGAAATCAGCCCCAGCATTTT
clone_size: many; j_call: TRBJ2-2; d_call: -; v_call: TRBV7-9; cdr3_aa: CASSLVNPYKNTGELFF; cdr3_nt: TGTGCCAGCAGCTTAGTCAATCCCTATAAGAACACCGGGGAGCTGTTTTTT
clone_size: few; j_call: TRBJ2-3; d_call: -; v_call: TRBV5-1; cdr3_aa: CASSRDEMKDTQYF; cdr3_nt: TGCGCCAGCAGCAGGGACGAGATGAAGGACACGCAGTATTTT
clone_size: many; j_call: TRBJ2-3; d_call: -; v_call: TRBV9; cdr3_aa: CASSVRVRGDTQYF; cdr3_nt: TGTGCCAGCAGCGTGCGGGTCCGAGGCGATACGCAGTATTTT
clone_size: many; j_call: TRBJ2-5; d_call: TRBD2; v_call: TRBV6-5; cdr3_aa: CASSYLTSGQETQYF; cdr3_nt: TGTGCCAGCAGTTACCTGACTAGCGGACAAGAGACCCAGTACTTC
clone_size: many; j_call: TRBJ2-3; d_call: TRBD2; v_call: TRBV7-2; cdr3_aa: CASSPSSGVRTDTQYF; cdr3_nt: TGTGCCAGCAGCCCGTCAAGCGGGGTTCGCACAGATACGCAGTATTTT
clone_size: -; j_call: TRBJ2-3; d_call: -; v_call: TRBV10-3; cdr3_aa: CAISPRADTQYF; cdr3_nt: TGTGCCATCAGCCCGAGGGCAGATACGCAGTATTTT
clone_size: many; j_call: TRBJ1-2; d_call: -; v_call: TRBV12-5; cdr3_aa: CASGFSNYGYTF; cdr3_nt: TGTGCTAGTGGTTTTTCTAACTATGGCTACACCTTC
clone_size: -; j_call: TRBJ2-4; d_call: -; v_call: TRBV18; cdr3_aa: CASSPGLAQNIQYF; cdr3_nt: TGTGCCAGCTCACCAGGTCTAGCGCAAAACATTCAGTACTTC
clone_size: -; j_call: TRBJ1-5; d_call: -; v_call: TRBV10-3; cdr3_aa: CAISVDNNQPQHF; cdr3_nt: TGTGCCATCAGTGTCGACAACAATCAGCCCCAGCATTTT
clone_size: few; j_call: TRBJ2-7; d_call: -; v_call: TRBV29-1; cdr3_aa: CSVVGTAVHEQYF; cdr3_nt: TGCAGCGTTGTGGGGACTGCGGTCCACGAGCAGTACTTC
clone_size: -; j_call: TRBJ1-5; d_call: TRBD1; v_call: TRBV5-6; cdr3_aa: CASSQQTDRGLYQPQHF; cdr3_nt: TGTGCCAGCAGTCAACAGACGGACAGGGGGCTCTATCAGCCCCAGCATTTT
clone_size: few; j_call: TRBJ2-1; d_call: TRBD1; v_call: TRBV25-1; cdr3_aa: CASSAGTGEVNEQFF; cdr3_nt: TGTGCCAGCAGCGCCGGGACAGGGGAGGTAAATGAGCAGTTCTTC
clone_size: few; j_call: TRBJ1-4; d_call: -; v_call: TRBV7-2; cdr3_aa: CASSLVGASYEKLFF; cdr3_nt: TGTGCCAGCAGCTTAGTTGGGGCCTCCTATGAAAAACTGTTTTTT
clone_size: -; j_call: TRBJ1-6; d_call: -; v_call: TRBV12-3/TRBV12-4; cdr3_aa: CASSFGVMSSPLHF; cdr3_nt: TGTGCCAGCAGTTTCGGCGTGATGAGTTCACCCCTCCACTTT
clone_size: few; j_call: TRBJ1-6; d_call: -; v_call: TRBV7-2; cdr3_aa: CASSRKLNSPLHF; cdr3_nt: TGTGCCAGCAGCCGGAAACTAAATTCACCCCTCCACTTT
clone_size: few; j_call: TRBJ1-1; d_call: -; v_call: TRBV6-6; cdr3_aa: CASSYSTANTEAFF; cdr3_nt: TGTGCCAGCAGTTACTCGACCGCGAACACTGAAGCTTTCTTT
clone_size: -; j_call: TRBJ2-3; d_call: TRBD2; v_call: TRBV5-1; cdr3_aa: CASSLSSGGSEGTQYF; cdr3_nt: TGCGCCAGCAGCTTGAGCAGCGGGGGGAGTGAAGGTACGCAGTATTTT
clone_size: -; j_call: TRBJ1-5; d_call: TRBD1; v_call: TRBV6-2/TRBV6-3; cdr3_aa: CASSYYGRGSNQPQHF; cdr3_nt: TGTGCCAGCAGTTACTATGGCAGGGGGAGCAATCAGCCCCAGCATTTT
clone_size: -; j_call: TRBJ1-1; d_call: -; v_call: TRBV18; cdr3_aa: CASSPAINRDTEAFF; cdr3_nt: TGTGCCAGCTCACCCGCCATTAACAGGGACACTGAAGCTTTCTTT
clone_size: -; j_call: TRBJ2-3; d_call: TRBD2; v_call: TRBV11-2; cdr3_aa: CASSATTSGGAYTQYF; cdr3_nt: TGTGCCAGCAGCGCAACGACTAGCGGGGGGGCTTATACGCAGTATTTT
clone_size: many; j_call: TRBJ1-5; d_call: TRBD1; v_call: TRBV11-2; cdr3_aa: CASSLQGAEQPQHF; cdr3_nt: TGTGCCAGCAGCTTACAGGGGGCAGAACAGCCCCAGCATTTT
clone_size: -; j_call: TRBJ2-7; d_call: -; v_call: TRBV4-2; cdr3_aa: CASSQETRGGFYEQYF; cdr3_nt: TGTGCCAGCAGCCAAGAGACCAGAGGGGGGTTCTACGAGCAGTACTTC
clone_size: many; j_call: TRBJ2-1; d_call: -; v_call: TRBV21-1; cdr3_aa: CASIKLGSSYNEQFF; cdr3_nt: TGTGCCAGCATCAAGCTGGGGAGCTCCTACAATGAGCAGTTCTTC
clone_size: many; j_call: TRBJ1-3; d_call: -; v_call: TRBV6-6; cdr3_aa: CASSYSGNTIYF; cdr3_nt: TGTGCCAGCAGTTACTCAGGAAACACCATATATTTT
clone_size: -; j_call: TRBJ1-1; d_call: -; v_call: TRBV6-6; cdr3_aa: CASSYRTEHEAFF; cdr3_nt: TGTGCCAGCAGTTACCGCACAGAACATGAAGCTTTCTTT
clone_size: many; j_call: TRBJ1-4; d_call: -; v_call: TRBV28; cdr3_aa: CASSFYGNNEKLFF; cdr3_nt: TGTGCCAGCAGTTTTTACGGAAATAATGAAAAACTGTTTTTT
clone_size: many; j_call: TRBJ1-1; d_call: -; v_call: TRBV5-1; cdr3_aa: CASSLDQLGGVTEAFF; cdr3_nt: TGCGCCAGCAGCTTGGATCAGTTGGGGGGCGTCACTGAAGCTTTCTTT
clone_size: -; j_call: TRBJ1-1; d_call: -; v_call: TRBV9; cdr3_aa: CASSVVRRNTEAFF; cdr3_nt: TGTGCCAGCAGCGTAGTTCGTAGAAACACTGAAGCTTTCTTT
clone_size: many; j_call: TRBJ2-6; d_call: -; v_call: TRBV19; cdr3_aa: CASSIQRGTGANVLTF; cdr3_nt: TGTGCCAGTAGTATCCAAAGGGGGACTGGGGCCAACGTCCTGACTTTC
clone_size: few; j_call: TRBJ2-3; d_call: TRBD2; v_call: TRBV20-1; cdr3_aa: CSAREPGGANSDTQYF; cdr3_nt: TGCAGTGCTAGAGAGCCCGGGGGGGCGAACTCAGATACGCAGTATTTT
clone_size: -; j_call: TRBJ1-4; d_call: TRBD1; v_call: TRBV6-5; cdr3_aa: CTSSRTGVEKLFF; cdr3_nt: TGTACCAGCAGTAGGACAGGGGTGGAAAAACTGTTTTTT
clone_size: few; j_call: TRBJ1-2; d_call: -; v_call: TRBV6-5; cdr3_aa: CASSYWGAQGYTF; cdr3_nt: TGTGCCAGCAGTTACTGGGGGGCGCAAGGCTACACCTTC
clone_size: many; j_call: TRBJ2-1; d_call: TRBD2; v_call: TRBV6-1; cdr3_aa: CASSEEGTSGVSRGEQFF; cdr3_nt: TGTGCCAGCAGTGAAGAGGGGACTAGCGGGGTATCTCGGGGTGAGCAGTTCTTC
clone_size: few; j_call: TRBJ2-1; d_call: TRBD1; v_call: TRBV4-3; cdr3_aa: CASSQRTGGFSNEQFF; cdr3_nt: TGCGCCAGCAGCCAAAGGACAGGGGGTTTCTCCAATGAGCAGTTCTTC